This T cell receptor (beta chain) was recovered during a study of blood T cell repertoires in COVID-19. About the study: The United States, Italy and Spain provided the acute and convalescent COVID-19 samples. T cells, B-cell-depleted T cells, or PBMCs supplied cDNA or gDNA.

As originally analysed: From reference gene primer amplification, estimates of nucleated cell counts were derived. Sequenced by immunoSEQ multiplex PCR; TCRdb stores in-frame clones only, minus some. Clone size and V and J calls were adopted from that table, with D and trimming inferred from the DNA. The sample holds 70,000 to 80,000 clones, 70% to 90% seen once. V lost 2 bases and J 3 bases, leaving 8 bases between the germline ends. CDR3 length equals 13 residues. Germline-derived CDR1 and CDR2 are GTSNPN and SVGIG (reference sequence). This clonotype was obtained from a human donor in a cohort sampled during active COVID-19. The gene calls are TRBV30 and TRBJ2-1; D gene unclear. Sequenced material: peripheral blood. The CDR3 spells CAWSTSLYNEQFF. CDR3 nucleotide sequence: TGTGCCTGGAGTACGAGCCTCTACAATGAGCAGTTCTTC.